This TCR beta chain was sequenced during a study of T cells in Graves' hyperthyroidism and ophthalmopathy. Overall study results and limits: Ophthalmopathy could be told apart from stable hyperthyroidism with a 13 V-J model.

Notes on this clonotype: Its target is unknown.

RNA transcripts yielded amplified TCR beta CDR3 regions. The HTBI primer set drove a first-round RT-PCR of the TCR CDR3. TCRdb processed the multiplex PCR reads anew with MiXCR; each CDR3 protein has one entry. The sample yields hundreds of thousands of distinct CDR3 sequences, around 40% seen once. Deletions cut 6 bases from V and 1 base from J, with 15 bases between. Looked up from germline, CDR1 is MNHNS and CDR2 is SASEGT. The CDR3 has 15 amino acids. The clonotype was recovered from a woman aged 40 to 50 with Graves' hyperthyroidism. V gene TRBV6-1 combines with J gene TRBJ1-2, with D perhaps matching TRBD1 (5 bases). The sequencing sample was made of blood. The CDR3 coding sequence is TGTGCCAGCAGCGGAGGCTACAGGAGTAACTATGGCTACACCTTC. Protein: CASSGGYRSNYGYTF.